This T cell receptor beta chain was captured by sequencing in a study of blood T cell repertoires in COVID-19. V dropped 7 bases and J dropped 6; count of bases not matched to a gene: 18. CDR1 and CDR2 (germline): SQVTM, ANQGSEA. The CDR3 is 15 amino acids. Per the authors' pipeline: Amplification of reference gene primers was used by the study to estimate nucleated cell counts. Assay: immunoSEQ multiplex PCR; the TCRdb copy retains only in-frame clones and omits some. That table supplies the V and J calls and clone size; D and trimming were determined from the DNA. The repertoire holds 350,000 to 450,000 clones, with 80% to 90% as singletons.

The receptor's source is a woman aged 55-69 years with COVID-19, enrolled during active disease. This chain links TRBV29-1 with TRBJ2-7; 7 nucleotides align to TRBD1. The sample was peripheral blood. CDR3: CSAYLTTGKISEQYF. The DNA of the CDR3 is TGCAGCGCCTACCTCACGACAGGGAAAATAAGCGAGCAGTACTTC.